The present T cell receptor beta chain was sequenced within a study of control samples from healthy donors and cancer patients. The repertoire was sequenced with immunoSEQ multiplex PCR; TCRdb's copy has only in-frame clones and lacks some. Of 100,000 to 150,000 clones detected, more than 90% appear once; the ten largest clones hold around 5.4%. V gave up 5 bases and J gave up 3 bases, with 11 bases separating them. The length of the CDR3 is 14 residues. Germline V CDR1 and CDR2: SGDLS, YYNGEE. The source is a man younger than 35 in good health. The chain employs TRBV9 and TRBJ2-2; no reliable D call. Sequencing was carried out using blood. The CDR3 bases are TGTGCCAGCAGTCCGAATGGGCACACCGGGGAGCTGTTTTTT. It yields the protein CASSPNGHTGELFF.